This T cell receptor (beta chain) was sequenced in a study of T cells in Graves' hyperthyroidism and ophthalmopathy. Study results and caveats: Peripheral blood also featured most of the thyroid clonotypes expanded above 0.001.

Comments on this clonotype: The antigen is undetermined.

This CDR3 comprises 19 residues. Per germline, CDR1 LNHDA and CDR2 SQIVND (reference sequence). V was pared by 3 bases and J by 2 bases, with 15 bases of the junction left unmatched. Clinical Activity Scores of at least 3, NOSPECS grades of at least 4 and durations under 3 months characterized ophthalmopathy patients. About 10 ml of fresh peripheral blood supplied the PBMCs. Template material for amplifying TCR beta CDR3 regions consisted of RNA transcripts. HTBI primers drove first-round RT-PCR of the TCR CDR3. TCRdb called the multiplex PCR reads again in MiXCR, with one record for every CDR3 protein. The sample includes about 590,000 distinct CDR3 sequences, over 12% seen only once; the top ten take roughly 7.7%.

The clonotype originates from a woman between 18 and 30 years old with Graves' ophthalmopathy. Sequencing was carried out using blood. The chain has TRBV19 and TRBJ2-3, with TRBD1 identical over 9 bases. The CDR3 region has the DNA TGTGCCAGTAGTATTTTGCCCTGGAAGGACAGGGGATTCACAGATACGCAGTATTTT. Its translation: CASSILPWKDRGFTDTQYF.